This entry lists 5 T cell receptor beta chains sequenced from one sample in a study of T cells in Graves' hyperthyroidism and ophthalmopathy. What was amplified from RNA transcripts were TCR beta CDR3 regions. The HTBI primer set drove a first-round RT-PCR of the TCR CDR3. One entry per CDR3 protein results from TCRdb running MiXCR on the multiplex PCR reads. Among approximately 740,000 distinct CDR3 sequences listed, approximately 14% were seen once. Sequencing was done on a sample of blood. These receptors were collected from a woman under 30 with Graves' hyperthyroidism.

There are many counts of this clonotype. The chain combines TRBV6-1 with TRBJ2-1; 7 bases are shared with TRBD2. The CDR3 contains 17 residues. V dropped 7 bases and J dropped 8; count of bases not matched to a gene: 20. Germline CDR1 MNHNS, CDR2 SASEGT. CDR3 amino acids: CASTPLPAPSGDDEQFF. CDR3 bases: TGTGCCAGCACCCCCCTCCCGGCGCCTAGCGGCGACGATGAGCAGTTCTTC.

This clonotype was recorded at least ten times. The rearrangement joins TRBV11-3 to TRBJ2-4; perhaps TRBD2 as D (6 bases). The CDR3 sequence is 13 residues long. CDR1 and CDR2 (germline): SGHNT, YENEEA. V shed 5 bases and J shed 6 bases, with 11 bases lying between them. The DNA of the CDR3 is TGTGCCAGCAGCCTCGCCGGGGGAAACATTCAGTACTTC. It yields the protein CASSLAGGNIQYF.

This chain uses TRBV20-1 with TRBJ2-7; weak D call: TRBD1 (6 bases). The CDR3 is 14 residues long. Trimming removed 0 bases from V and 4 bases from J, with 13 bases in between. Germline V gives CDR1 DFQATT, CDR2 SNEGSKA (reference sequence). The CDR3 DNA reads TGCAGTGCTAGAGACAACAGGGCCTTATACGAGCAGTACTTC. Protein sequence: CSARDNRALYEQYF.

V usage is TRBV2 and J usage is TRBJ1-3; D gene ambiguous. This CDR3 has 14 amino acids. Trimming shortened V by 6 bases and J by 1 base, and 10 bases separated the two germline ends. Germline V gives CDR1 SNHLY, CDR2 FYNNEI. CDR3 nucleotide sequence: TGTGCCAGCAGGCCCGGGGTATCTGGAAACACCATATATTTT. Residues: CASRPGVSGNTIYF.

This chain uses TRBV19 with TRBJ1-1; TRBD1 aligns across 9 bases. V shed 5 bases and J 4 bases; nucleotides not matched to a gene: 8. The CDR3 runs 15 residues. The germline gives CDR1 LNHDA, CDR2 SQIVND (reference sequence). CDR3 nucleotide sequence: TGTGCCAGTAGTGGTACAGGGGGCTTCGTCACTGAAGCTTTCTTT. The encoded protein is CASSGTGGFVTEAFF. Full variable domain (missing parts from reference TRBV19 and TRBJ1-1): DGGITQSPKYLFRKEGQNVTLSCEQNLNHDAMYWYRQDPGQGLRLIYYSQIVNDFQKGDIAEGYSVSREKKESFPLTVTSAQKNPTAFYLCASSGTGGFVTEAFFGQGTRLTVV.